A single sample gave rise to the 5 T cell receptor beta chains below, sequenced in a study of T cell changes during pregnancy in multiple sclerosis. Sequenced by immunoSEQ multiplex PCR; TCRdb stores in-frame clones only, minus some. Among roughly 30,000 clones listed, about 92% were seen once. The sequencing used CD4+ T cells from peripheral blood mononuclear cells, collected in the second trimester of pregnancy. Receptor source: a female donor with multiple sclerosis, enrolled in a pregnancy study.

This clone was recorded once. The chain uses TRBV19 and TRBJ2-7; D is perhaps TRBD2 (5 bases). With 3 bases removed from V and 6 bases from J, the gap between germline ends came to 12 bases. The germline gives CDR1 LNHDA, CDR2 SQIVND (reference sequence). The CDR3 consists of 13 residues. The CDR3 loop reads CASSINPGGEQYF. CDR3 bases: TGTGCCAGTAGTATTAACCCCGGAGGCGAGCAGTACTTC.

The V call is TRBV27, the J call TRBJ1-2; TRBD1 agrees at 10 bases. CDR3 length equals 16 residues. J gave up 1 base and V 8 bases, and 10 bases lay outside the gene matches. Looked up from germline, CDR1 is MNHEY and CDR2 is SMNVEV (reference sequence). CDR3 amino acids: CASARRQGADNYGYTF. CDR3 sequence (DNA): TGTGCCAGCGCACGCCGACAGGGGGCAGATAACTATGGCTACACCTTC.

The chain links TRBV29-1 to TRBJ2-7; 12 nucleotides line up with TRBD1. CDR3 length equals 20 residues. Trimming took 4 bases from V and 2 from J; bases not matched to a gene: 21. The V gene's germline CDR1 is SQVTM and CDR2 ANQGSEA. The CDR3 protein is CSVGGQGALGGRGFAYEQYF. The DNA of the CDR3 is TGCAGCGTTGGGGGACAGGGGGCTCTCGGTGGGCGCGGGTTCGCCTACGAGCAGTACTTC.

The J gene is TRBJ1-1, the V gene TRBV5-6; D may be TRBD1 (6 bases). This CDR3 comprises 16 residues. The germline gives CDR1 SGHDT, CDR2 YYEEEE. The ends were cut back, 4 bases at V and 5 bases at J, with 21 bases in the middle. The CDR3, as DNA: TGTGCCAGCAGCCCTCCCCCTGGACCAGGGGTGACTGAAGCTTTCTTT. Protein: CASSPPPGPGVTEAFF.

This clone was picked up one time. The CDR3: CASTRTGEYNEQFF. DNA of the CDR3: TGTGCCAGCACCAGGACAGGGGAATACAATGAGCAGTTCTTC. This sequence joins TRBV6-6 and TRBJ2-1; 9 bases match TRBD1. The CDR3 length is 14 residues. Trimming removed 7 bases from V and 4 bases from J; junction bases left unmatched: 5. Per germline, CDR1 MNHNY and CDR2 SVGAGI (reference sequence).